This T cell receptor (beta chain) was sequenced during a study of cytomegalovirus exposure and HLA in healthy donors. Study summary: The same platform was used for the approximately 120 validation repertoires as for the 666 first-cohort repertoires, as reported in a later analysis.

This clone was seen a handful of times. Antigen: not known. Whole-study results and caveats: A few chains linked to CMV were shown in vitro to be specific for CMV antigens. The study designated 150 or so TCR beta chains cytomegalovirus-associated.

The donors belonged to the approximately 120-subject validation cohort, separate from the roughly 700-subject first cohort. CDR1 is SGHNT and CDR2 is YENEEA in the germline V gene. The CDR3 extends over 16 amino acids. The J segment lost 5 bases and the V segment lost 1 base, leaving 2 bases of the junction unmatched. The data were produced by immunoSEQ multiplex PCR, yet TCRdb's version contains in-frame clones alone and is incomplete. The table includes 150,000 to 180,000 clones, around 84% detected once. The sequenced sample was PBMCs. The rearrangement links TRBV11-3 to TRBJ2-3; 14 bases fit TRBD2. The TCR was taken from a human donor in good health. The CDR3 nucleotides are TGTGCCAGCAGCTTAGCCGGGACTAGCGGGAGAGATACGCAGTATTTT. It yields the protein CASSLAGTSGRDTQYF.